This T cell receptor beta chain was obtained from a study of response to subunit inactivated influenza vaccine. Broader study findings: Every seasonal influenza vaccination brings in few new T cells, the authors suggested.

Each CDR3 protein is one row after TCRdb ran MiXCR on the RT-PCR reads. The table records almost 250,000 distinct CDR3 sequences, over 9% of them present only once. Germline values: CDR1 SGHTA, CDR2 FQGNSA. J gave up 8 bases and V 4 bases, and 7 bases lay outside the gene matches. The CDR3 has 15 residues. This clonotype was picked up a small number of times. Its antigen is unknown. Sequenced here: non-naive T cells sorted from PBMCs, sampled around 14 days before vaccination. V is TRBV7-2 and J is TRBJ1-6; 8 bases agree with TRBD1. This TCR came from a man aged 45 to 65 who received an inactivated influenza vaccine. The CDR3 bases are TGTGCCAGCAGCTACAAACAGGGGGTGGATTCACCCCTCCACTTT. As protein: CASSYKQGVDSPLHF. Using reference TRBV7-2 and TRBJ1-6 for the parts outside the CDR3, the full variable domain is GAGVSQSPSNKVTEKGKDVELRCDPISGHTALYWYRQSLGQGLEFLIYFQGNSAPDKSGLPSDRFSAERTGGSVSTLTIQRTQQEDSAVYLCASSYKQGVDSPLHFGNGTRLTVT.